A selection of T cell receptor beta chains follows, all from one sample in a study of cytomegalovirus exposure and HLA in healthy donors. This table comes from immunoSEQ multiplex PCR, and its TCRdb copy is limited to in-frame clones, with some not included. Of some 150,000 clones detected, approximately 80% appear once; the ten largest clones hold approximately 5.5%. Sequencing was done on a sample of PBMCs. The receptor set was obtained from a man between 25 and 39 years old in good health and CMV-seropositive. The CDR3 runs from the conserved cysteine through the conserved F or W. The order of the fields is D gene, V gene, clone size, J gene, CDR3 DNA, CDR3 protein. A D gene is named only where the DNA matches it firmly. Clone size appears in some rows only: once, few, many, or a class for an expanded clone.

NA	TRBV21-1	NA	TRBJ2-7	TGTGCCAGCAGCACCCAAGCGGGGGGGGCTGGGGAGCAGTACTTC	CASSTQAGGAGEQYF
NA	TRBV4-1	NA	TRBJ1-1	TGCGCCAGCAGCCAACCCAGTCGGAACACTGAAGCTTTCTTT	CASSQPSRNTEAFF
NA	TRBV7-9	NA	TRBJ1-6	TGTGCCAGCAGCTCAAATTCACCCCTCCACTTT	CASSSNSPLHF
NA	TRBV29-1	NA	TRBJ2-7	TGCAGCGTCTTAACGGCGGATAGCTCCTACGAGCAGTACTTC	CSVLTADSSYEQYF
NA	TRBV5-1	NA	TRBJ2-3	TGCGCCAGCAGCTTGGTTACGGGGGTAACAGATACGCAGTATTTT	CASSLVTGVTDTQYF
TRBD1	TRBV27	NA	TRBJ2-6	TGTGCCAGCAGCCACCGACAGGGAATCGCTGGGGCCAACGTCCTGACTTTC	CASSHRQGIAGANVLTF
NA	TRBV27	NA	TRBJ2-2	TGTGCCAGCAGTTTAACGCGGACAGAGAACACCGGGGAGCTGTTTTTT	CASSLTRTENTGELFF
NA	TRBV2	NA	TRBJ1-1	TGTGCCAGGAGGGCCTCCGGGGAGACTGAAGCTTTCTTT	CARRASGETEAFF
NA	TRBV28	NA	TRBJ2-7	TGTGCCAGCAGTTCGACAGGTCCTCCCTACGAGCAGTACTTC	CASSSTGPPYEQYF
NA	TRBV2	once	TRBJ1-6	TGTGCCAGCAGTGGGGAGGGGCTTAATAATTCACCCCTCCACTTT	CASSGEGLNNSPLHF
TRBD1	TRBV2	NA	TRBJ1-1	TGTGCCAGCCTTCCGGGACAGGGGGGAATTGGAGCTTTCTTT	CASLPGQGGIGAFF
NA	TRBV18	once	TRBJ2-5	TGTGCCAGCTCACCGGCCAGCCAAGAGACCCAGTACTTC	CASSPASQETQYF
NA	TRBV4-1	NA	TRBJ2-5	TGCGCCAGCAGCCAAGAAGGGGGGGCGTCGGAGACCCAGTACTTC	CASSQEGGASETQYF
NA	TRBV19	few	TRBJ1-1	TGTGCCAGTAGTTCGGGAATGAACACTGAAGCTTTCTTT	CASSSGMNTEAFF
NA	TRBV5-4	NA	TRBJ1-2	TGTGCCAGCAGCTTGGATTTTGGAGCTAACTATGGCTACACCTTC	CASSLDFGANYGYTF
TRBD2	TRBV6-5	NA	TRBJ2-3	TGTGCCAGCAGTAAACTAGCGGGGGGGCCGGATACGCAGTATTTT	CASSKLAGGPDTQYF
TRBD2	TRBV6-1	NA	TRBJ2-2	TGTGCCAGCAGTGAATTGGCGGGAGCCACCACCGGGGAGCTGTTTTTT	CASSELAGATTGELFF